This T cell receptor (beta chain) was sequenced during a study of shared clonotypes between healthy human individuals. The CDR3 is 14 amino acids. The ends lost 7 bases at V and 4 bases at J; junction bases unmatched: 8. Germline V gene sequence: CDR1 MNHEY, CDR2 SVGAGI. Naive CD8 cells, CD45RO-negative and positively selected for CCR7, excluded terminally differentiated effector memory CD45RA+ cells. Every immunoSEQ plate was one replicate of a subset's evenly spread DNA. Assay: immunoSEQ multiplex PCR; the TCRdb copy retains only in-frame clones and omits some. The sample has some 800,000 clones; roughly 92% are singletons.

This receptor was obtained from a man aged 30 to 39 in good health. This sequence joins TRBV6-5 and TRBJ2-5; 8 bases line up with TRBD1. The source material was naive CD8+ T cells sorted from blood. CDR3 DNA sequence: TGTGCCAGCAACACGGACAGGGTGGGAGAGACCCAGTACTTC. Protein sequence: CASNTDRVGETQYF.